This T cell receptor beta chain originates from a study of T cells in localized non-small cell lung cancer. The assay was immunoSEQ multiplex PCR, and TCRdb's table has in-frame clones only and misses some. The sample has roughly 1,300 clones; approximately 17% are singletons. Looked up from germline, CDR1 is SGDLS and CDR2 is YYNGEE. Trimming took off 0 bases at V and 0 bases at J, with 10 bases between the two ends. This CDR3 has 16 residues. In this sample, this clone turned up a few times. The sequencing here drew on lung tumor tissue, taken before any cancer treatment. This chain connects TRBV9 to TRBJ2-1; a weak D match, TRBD2 (6 bases). This receptor was taken from a woman aged 40 to 75 with stage I lung adenocarcinoma. The chain's CDR3 is CASSVGGDLSYNEQFF. The DNA of the CDR3 is TGTGCCAGCAGCGTAGGCGGGGACCTCTCCTACAATGAGCAGTTCTTC.